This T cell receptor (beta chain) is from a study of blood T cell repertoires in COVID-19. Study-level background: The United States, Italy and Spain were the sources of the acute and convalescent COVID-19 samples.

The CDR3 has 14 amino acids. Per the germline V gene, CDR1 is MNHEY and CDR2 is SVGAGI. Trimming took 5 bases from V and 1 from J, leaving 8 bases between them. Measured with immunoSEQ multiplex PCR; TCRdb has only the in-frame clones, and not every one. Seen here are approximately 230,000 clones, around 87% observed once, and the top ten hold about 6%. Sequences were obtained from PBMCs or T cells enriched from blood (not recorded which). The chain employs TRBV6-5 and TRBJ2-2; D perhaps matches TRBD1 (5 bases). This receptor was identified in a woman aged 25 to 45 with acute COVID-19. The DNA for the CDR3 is TGTGCCAGCAGTAAAACAGGGAACACCGGGGAGCTGTTTTTT. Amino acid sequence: CASSKTGNTGELFF.